This TCR beta chain was sequenced in a study of shared clonotypes between healthy human individuals. The study drew its donors from healthy HIV-negative adults without recent acute infections or vaccinations. Subsets obtained from CD4+ cells comprised CD45RA+ naive and CD45RA-negative memory cells. This clone came up a few times. Its antigen is still unknown. Execution of the assay was at deep level. Sequenced by immunoSEQ multiplex PCR; TCRdb stores in-frame clones only, minus some. The sample lists millions of clones; roughly nine tenths were seen once. CDR1 SEHNR and CDR2 FQNEAQ come from the germline V gene (reference sequence). The CDR3 covers 12 residues. J was trimmed by 5 bases and V by 6 bases; bases with no gene match: 3. Findings and caveats of the study: For naive CD4 cells, roughly 5% of clonotypes were shared across a handful of donors.

Material for sequencing was naive CD4+ T cells sorted from blood. Indicated subset: CD45RA+ positively selected. V gene TRBV7-9 combines with J gene TRBJ1-1; 7 bases agree with TRBD1. The sequence derives from a young man in good health. CDR3 coding DNA: TGTGCCAGCAGTCCCAGGGGGACTGAAGCTTTCTTT. This gives the protein CASSPRGTEAFF.